This TCR beta chain was sequenced during a study of T cells in Graves' hyperthyroidism and ophthalmopathy. Whole-study findings and limits: Most thyroid clonotypes expanded above 0.001 appeared in blood too.

Template material for amplifying TCR beta CDR3 regions consisted of RNA transcripts. HTBI primers drove first-round RT-PCR of the TCR CDR3. One entry per CDR3 protein results from TCRdb running MiXCR on the multiplex PCR reads. The sample lists a few hundred thousand distinct CDR3 sequences, less than 15% occurring once. Patients were excluded because of uncontrolled infection, other autoimmune disease, pregnancy or lactation. Diagnosing involved the use of clinical symptoms, serum thyroxine and TRAb, thyroid ultrasound and orbital computed tomography. The PBMCs were sourced from fresh peripheral blood (approximately 9.6 ml). Per germline, CDR1 MNHNS and CDR2 SASEGT. Trimming cost V 5 bases and J 4 bases; bases outside gene matches: 15. The CDR3 extends over 19 amino acids. This clonotype turned up a few times. The antigen remains unidentified.

This clonotype was sampled from a woman in her thirties or forties with Graves' hyperthyroidism. J is TRBJ2-6 and V is TRBV6-1; 9 bases line up with TRBD1. Specimen: blood. The CDR3 sequence: CASSSAPPTGGIGANVLTF. CDR3 bases: TGTGCCAGCAGTTCGGCCCCTCCGACAGGGGGTATAGGGGCCAACGTCCTGACTTTC.